This TCR beta chain was retrieved from a study of T cell repertoires in cytomegalovirus infection. Background on the study: Public TCR beta signature analysis indicated the presence of both CMV infection and matching HLA type.

CDR3 length: 14 residues. From germline, CDR1 is MGHRA and CDR2 YSYEKL. From the reads, TCRdb called clonotypes with MiXCR, one entry per CDR3 protein. The profile shows approximately 500,000 distinct CDR3 sequences, 10% to 12% of them singletons. The sample holds many counts of this clonotype. Its antigen is not known. Mismatch with germline at one junction end may stem from a read error. Findings and limits, study-wide: Clonotypes of TCR beta that were HLA-C-restricted and CMV-specific dominated the ex vivo response. Accumulated public TCR beta family frequency recognized individuals carrying CMV together with the relevant HLA.

The V and J genes are TRBV4-1 and TRBJ2-5; D is unresolved. The sample taken for sequencing was PBMCs. The clonotype comes from a human donor in good health (CMV status not recorded). Some clones in this sample may be carry-over from other donors' samples. This chain's CDR3 is CASSRYGPQATQYF. CDR3 DNA: TGCGCCAGCAGCCGATACGGACCGCAAGCGACCCAGTACTTC.